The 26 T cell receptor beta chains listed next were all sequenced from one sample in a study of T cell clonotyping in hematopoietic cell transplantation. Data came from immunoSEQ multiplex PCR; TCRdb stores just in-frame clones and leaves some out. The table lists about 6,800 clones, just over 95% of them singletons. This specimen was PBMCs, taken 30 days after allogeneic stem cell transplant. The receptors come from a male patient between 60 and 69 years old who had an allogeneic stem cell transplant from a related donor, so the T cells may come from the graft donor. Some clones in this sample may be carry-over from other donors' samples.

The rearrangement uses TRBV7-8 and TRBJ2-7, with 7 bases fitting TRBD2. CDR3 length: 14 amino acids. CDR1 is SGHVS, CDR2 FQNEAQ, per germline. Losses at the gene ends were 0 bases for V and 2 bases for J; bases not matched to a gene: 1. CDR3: CASSLAGGTYEQYF. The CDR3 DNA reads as TGTGCCAGCAGCTTAGCGGGGGGGACCTACGAGCAGTACTTC. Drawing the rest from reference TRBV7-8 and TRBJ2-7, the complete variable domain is GAGVSQSPRYKVAKRGQDVALRCDPISGHVSLFWYQQALGQGPEFLTYFQNEAQLDKSGLPSDRFFAERPEGSVSTLKIQRTQQEDSAVYLCASSLAGGTYEQYFGPGTRLTVT.

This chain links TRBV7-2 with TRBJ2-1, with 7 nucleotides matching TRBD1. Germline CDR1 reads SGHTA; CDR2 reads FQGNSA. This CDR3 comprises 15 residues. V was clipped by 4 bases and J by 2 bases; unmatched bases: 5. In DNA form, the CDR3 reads TGTGCCAGCAGCTCTGGACAGGAACCCTACAATGAGCAGTTCTTC. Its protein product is CASSSGQEPYNEQFF.

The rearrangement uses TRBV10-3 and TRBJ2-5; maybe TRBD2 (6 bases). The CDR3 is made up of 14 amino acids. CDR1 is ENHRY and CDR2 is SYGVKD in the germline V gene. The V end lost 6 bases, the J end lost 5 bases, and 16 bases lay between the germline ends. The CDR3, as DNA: TGTGCCATCAGGGGGGGACTGGATCGGGAGACCCAGTACTTC. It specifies CAIRGGLDRETQYF.

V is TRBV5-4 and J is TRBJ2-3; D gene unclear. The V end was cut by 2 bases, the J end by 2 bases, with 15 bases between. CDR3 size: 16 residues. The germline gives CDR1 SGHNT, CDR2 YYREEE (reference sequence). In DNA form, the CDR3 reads TGTGCCAGCAGCTTAATGGGCAGAAAAAACACAGATACGCAGTATTTT. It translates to CASSLMGRKNTDTQYF.

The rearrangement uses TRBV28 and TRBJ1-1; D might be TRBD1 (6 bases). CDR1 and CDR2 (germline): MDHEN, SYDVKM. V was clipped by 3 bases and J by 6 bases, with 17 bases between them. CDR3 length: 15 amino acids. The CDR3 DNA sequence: TGTGCCAGCAGTTTCCGGGGGGCGCGTTTGGCTGAAGCTTTCTTT. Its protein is CASSFRGARLAEAFF. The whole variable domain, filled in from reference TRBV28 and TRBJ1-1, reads DVKVTQSSRYLVKRTGEKVFLECVQDMDHENMFWYRQDPGLGLRLIYFSYDVKMKEKGDIPEGYSVSREKKERFSLILESASTNQTSMYLCASSFRGARLAEAFFGQGTRLTVV.

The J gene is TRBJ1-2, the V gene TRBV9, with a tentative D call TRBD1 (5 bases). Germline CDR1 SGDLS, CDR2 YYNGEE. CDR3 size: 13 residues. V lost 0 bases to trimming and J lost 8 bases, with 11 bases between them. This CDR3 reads CASSVDTGTGYTF. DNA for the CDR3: TGTGCCAGCAGCGTAGATACCGGGACCGGCTACACCTTC.

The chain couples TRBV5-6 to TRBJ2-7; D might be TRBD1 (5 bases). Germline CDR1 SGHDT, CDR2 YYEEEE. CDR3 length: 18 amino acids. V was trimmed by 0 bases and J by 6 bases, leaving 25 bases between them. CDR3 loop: CASSLGGPPTGQGPEQYF. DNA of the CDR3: TGTGCCAGCAGCTTGGGGGGCCCCCCAACTGGGCAGGGCCCCGAGCAGTACTTC.

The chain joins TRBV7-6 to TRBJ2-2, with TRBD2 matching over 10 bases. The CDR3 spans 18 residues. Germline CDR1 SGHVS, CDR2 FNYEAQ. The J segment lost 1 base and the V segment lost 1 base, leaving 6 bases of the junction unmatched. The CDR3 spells CASSLGLAGVRNTGELFF. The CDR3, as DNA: TGTGCCAGCAGCTTAGGGCTAGCGGGGGTCCGGAACACCGGGGAGCTGTTTTTT.

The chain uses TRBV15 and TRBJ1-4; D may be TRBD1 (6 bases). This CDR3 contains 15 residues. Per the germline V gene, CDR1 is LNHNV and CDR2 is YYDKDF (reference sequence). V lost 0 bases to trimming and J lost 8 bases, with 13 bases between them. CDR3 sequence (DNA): TGTGCCACCAGCAGAGACGGGGGGCCGAGCGAAAAACTGTTTTTT. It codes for CATSRDGGPSEKLFF.

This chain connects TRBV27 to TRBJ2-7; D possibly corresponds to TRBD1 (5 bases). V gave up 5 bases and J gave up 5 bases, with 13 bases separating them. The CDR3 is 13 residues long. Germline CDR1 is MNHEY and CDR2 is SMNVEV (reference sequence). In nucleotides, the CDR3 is TGTGCCAGCAGTCCCAGGGTGGATCACGAGCAGTACTTC. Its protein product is CASSPRVDHEQYF.

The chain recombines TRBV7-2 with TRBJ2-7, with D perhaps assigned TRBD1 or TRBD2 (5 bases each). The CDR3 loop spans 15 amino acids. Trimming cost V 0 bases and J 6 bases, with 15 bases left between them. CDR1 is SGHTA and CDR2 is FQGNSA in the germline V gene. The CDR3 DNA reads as TGTGCCAGCAGCTTAGCCGGGACGGGTATGGGCGAGCAGTACTTC. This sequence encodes CASSLAGTGMGEQYF. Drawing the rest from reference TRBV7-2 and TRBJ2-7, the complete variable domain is GAGVSQSPSNKVTEKGKDVELRCDPISGHTALYWYRQSLGQGLEFLIYFQGNSAPDKSGLPSDRFSAERTGGSVSTLTIQRTQQEDSAVYLCASSLAGTGMGEQYFGPGTRLTVT.

CDR3 sequence (DNA): TGTGCCAGCAGCTTAGAGCGTTCGGGAGGCACTGAAGCTTTCTTT. Translating gives CASSLERSGGTEAFF. The chain joins TRBV7-6 to TRBJ1-1; the D is unclear. The germline gives CDR1 SGHVS, CDR2 FNYEAQ. The CDR3 length is 15 residues. Trimming shortened V by 1 base and J by 4 bases, and 13 bases separated the two germline ends.

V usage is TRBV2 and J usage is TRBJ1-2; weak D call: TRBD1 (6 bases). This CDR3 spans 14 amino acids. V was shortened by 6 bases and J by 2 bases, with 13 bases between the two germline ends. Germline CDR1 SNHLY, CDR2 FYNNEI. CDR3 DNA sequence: TGTGCCAGCAGAGGGCAGGGGCGAAACTATGGCTACACCTTC. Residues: CASRGQGRNYGYTF.

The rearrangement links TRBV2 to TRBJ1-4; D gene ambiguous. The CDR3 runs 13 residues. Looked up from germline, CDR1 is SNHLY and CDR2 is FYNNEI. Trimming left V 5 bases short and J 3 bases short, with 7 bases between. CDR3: CASSNLANEKLFF. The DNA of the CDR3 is TGTGCCAGCAGTAACCTGGCTAATGAAAAACTGTTTTTT. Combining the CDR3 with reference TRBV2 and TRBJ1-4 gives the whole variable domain EPEVTQTPSHQVTQMGQEVILRCVPISNHLYFYWYRQILGQKVEFLVSFYNNEISEKSEIFDDQFSVERPDGSNFTLKIRSTKLEDSAMYFCASSNLANEKLFFGSGTQLSVL.

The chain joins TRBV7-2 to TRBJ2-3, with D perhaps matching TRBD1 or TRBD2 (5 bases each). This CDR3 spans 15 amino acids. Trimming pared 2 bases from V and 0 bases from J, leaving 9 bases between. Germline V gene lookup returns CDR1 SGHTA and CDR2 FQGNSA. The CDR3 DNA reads TGTGCCAGCAGCTTATGGGGACCTAGCACAGATACGCAGTATTTT. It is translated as CASSLWGPSTDTQYF.

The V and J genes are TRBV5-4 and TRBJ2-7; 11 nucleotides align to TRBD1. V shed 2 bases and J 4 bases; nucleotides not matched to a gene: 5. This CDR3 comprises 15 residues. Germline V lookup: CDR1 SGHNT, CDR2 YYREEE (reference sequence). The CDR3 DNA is TGTGCCAGCAGCTTTCGGACAGGGGGCTTTTACGAGCAGTACTTC. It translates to CASSFRTGGFYEQYF. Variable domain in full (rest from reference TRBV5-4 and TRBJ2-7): ETGVTQSPTHLIKTRGQQVTLRCSSQSGHNTVSWYQQALGQGPQFIFQYYREEENGRGNFPPRFSGLQFPNYSSELNVNALELDDSALYLCASSFRTGGFYEQYFGPGTRLTVT.

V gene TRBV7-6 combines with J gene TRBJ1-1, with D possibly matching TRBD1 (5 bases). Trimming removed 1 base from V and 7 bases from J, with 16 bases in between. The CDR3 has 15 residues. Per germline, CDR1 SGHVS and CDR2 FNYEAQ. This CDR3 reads CASSLGSGRGSEAFF. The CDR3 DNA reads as TGTGCCAGCAGCTTAGGATCGGGTAGGGGCAGTGAAGCTTTCTTT.

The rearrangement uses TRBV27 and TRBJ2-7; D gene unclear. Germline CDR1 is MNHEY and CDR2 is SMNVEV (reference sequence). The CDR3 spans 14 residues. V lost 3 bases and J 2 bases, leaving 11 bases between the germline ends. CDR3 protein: CASSLASYAYEQYF. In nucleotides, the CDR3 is TGTGCCAGCAGTTTGGCCAGCTACGCCTACGAGCAGTACTTC.

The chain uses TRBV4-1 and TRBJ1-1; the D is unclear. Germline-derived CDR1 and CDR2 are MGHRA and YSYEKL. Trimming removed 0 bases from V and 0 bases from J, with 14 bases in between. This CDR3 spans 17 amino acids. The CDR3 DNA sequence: TGCGCCAGCAGCCAAGAACCCACAAGGGCCCTGAACACTGAAGCTTTCTTT. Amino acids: CASSQEPTRALNTEAFF.

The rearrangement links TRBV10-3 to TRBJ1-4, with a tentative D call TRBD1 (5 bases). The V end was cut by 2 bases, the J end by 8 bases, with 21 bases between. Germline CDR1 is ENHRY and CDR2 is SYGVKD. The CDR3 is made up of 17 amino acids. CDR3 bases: TGTGCCATCAGTGAGACTCATACAGGAACTACCGGAGAAAAACTGTTTTTT. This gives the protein CAISETHTGTTGEKLFF.

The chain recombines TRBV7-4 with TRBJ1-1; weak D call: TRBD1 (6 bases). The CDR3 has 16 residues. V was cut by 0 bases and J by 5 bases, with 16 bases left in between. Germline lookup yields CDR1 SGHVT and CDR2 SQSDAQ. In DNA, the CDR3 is TGTGCCAGCAGCTTAGCTTGCTGGGGGCGGGGGACTGAAGCTTTCTTT. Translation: CASSLACWGRGTEAFF. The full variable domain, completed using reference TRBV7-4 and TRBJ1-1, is GAGVSQSPRYKVAKRGRDVALRCDSISGHVTLYWYRQTLGQGSEVLTYSQSDAQRDKSGRPSGRFSAERPERSVSTLKIQRTEQGDSAVYLCASSLACWGRGTEAFFGQGTRLTVV.

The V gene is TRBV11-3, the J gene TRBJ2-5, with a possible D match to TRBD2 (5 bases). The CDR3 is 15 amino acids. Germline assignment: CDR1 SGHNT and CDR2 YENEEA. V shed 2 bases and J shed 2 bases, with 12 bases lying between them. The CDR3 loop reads CASSLSAGEQETQYF. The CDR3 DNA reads TGTGCCAGCAGCTTAAGCGCCGGGGAGCAAGAGACCCAGTACTTC.

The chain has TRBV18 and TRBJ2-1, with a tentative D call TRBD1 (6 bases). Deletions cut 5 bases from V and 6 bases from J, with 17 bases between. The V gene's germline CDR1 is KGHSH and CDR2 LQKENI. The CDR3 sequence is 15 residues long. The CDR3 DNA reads TGTGCCAGCTCAACTGAGACAGGAAGGGTCAATGAGCAGTTCTTC. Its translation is CASSTETGRVNEQFF.

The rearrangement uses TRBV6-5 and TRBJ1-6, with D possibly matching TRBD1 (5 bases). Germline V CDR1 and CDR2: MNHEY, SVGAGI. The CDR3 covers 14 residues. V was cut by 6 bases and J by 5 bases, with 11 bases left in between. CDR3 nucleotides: TGTGCCAGCAGATACAGGATCCATAATTCACCCCTCCACTTT. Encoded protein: CASRYRIHNSPLHF.

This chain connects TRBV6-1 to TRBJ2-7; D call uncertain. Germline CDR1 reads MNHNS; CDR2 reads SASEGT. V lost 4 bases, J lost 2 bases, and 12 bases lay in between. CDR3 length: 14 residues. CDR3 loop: CASSGLLGTYEQYF. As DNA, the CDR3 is TGTGCCAGCAGTGGTCTGCTCGGCACCTACGAGCAGTACTTC.

The CDR3, as DNA: TGTGCCAGCAGCCAAGATGGCCGGGGGATAGGGGAAAAACTGTTTTTT. Its translation: CASSQDGRGIGEKLFF. The J gene is TRBJ1-4, the V gene TRBV14, with TRBD1 as a possible D gene (5 bases). This CDR3 contains 16 residues. From germline, CDR1 is SGHDN and CDR2 FVKESK. The V gene lost 0 bases and the J gene lost 8 bases, with 16 bases spanning the gap. Together with reference TRBV14 and TRBJ1-4, the CDR3 gives the full variable domain: EAGVTQFPSHSVIEKGQTVTLRCDPISGHDNLYWYRRVMGKEIKFLLHFVKESKQDESGMPNNRFLAERTGGTYSTLKVQPAELEDSGVYFCASSQDGRGIGEKLFFGSGTQLSVL.